The 17 T cell receptor beta chains reported below all come from one sample, sequenced in a study of persistence of HIV-infected CD4 T cells (dated by TCRdb to 2020 to 2022). TCRbeta repertoires were sequenced from genomic DNA with the immunoSEQ hsTCRB assay version 4 in survey mode. In TCRdb, the immuneACCESS table is reduced to in-frame sequences with V and J assigned. These tables do not hold every clone; where another copy was compared, an unresolved V gene accounts for under half, and the others remain unexplained. The sample table records just over 35,000 clones; more than 70% of these occur just once. The ten largest clonotypes hold 5.4% of the sample. This specimen's treatment or condition label, interpreted: suppressive antiretroviral therapy. A pool of overlapping HIV-1 Gag 15-mer peptides was used at 0.95 to 1 ug per peptide per mL for cell stimulation. Memory populations depleted of antigen-responding cells were obtained by sorting nonresponding CD40L-negative CD69-negative CD45RO-high memory CD4+ T cells.

For these TCRs, the target antigens are not known. The input for sequencing was cultured CD4+ T cells from PBMCs, taken from a patient who received antiretroviral therapy. Reading the label with the study, this specimen's cell subset or site is: CD40L-CD69- CD45RO-high memory CD4 T cells not responding to Gag peptides. Receptor source: an adult with HIV. The donor label of this sample is uncertain.

The CDR3 loop reads CASNIGTGNTGELFF. Here the CDR3 DNA reads TGTGCCAGCAATATAGGGACAGGGAACACCGGGGAGCTGTTTTTT. The chain couples TRBV2 to TRBJ2-2; 8 bases align to TRBD1. The J segment lost 1 base and the V segment lost 7 bases, leaving 5 bases of the junction unmatched. This CDR3 is 15 amino acids long. Germline CDR1 reads SNHLY; CDR2 reads FYNNEI.

Written as DNA, the CDR3 is TGTGCCAGCAACCCCCCCGAGACTAGCTACGAGCAGTACTTC. This encodes CASNPPETSYEQYF. The V and J genes are TRBV6-5 and TRBJ2-7; weak D call: TRBD2 (6 bases). Germline values: CDR1 MNHEY, CDR2 SVGAGI. The CDR3 spans 14 residues. The V gene lost 7 bases and the J gene lost 3 bases, with 16 bases spanning the gap.

The chain combines TRBV5-1 with TRBJ2-1; D possibly corresponds to TRBD2 (5 bases). The CDR3 runs to 15 residues. The V gene's germline CDR1 is SGHRS and CDR2 YFSETQ. Trimming shortened V by 0 bases and J by 6 bases, and 13 bases separated the two germline ends. CDR3 sequence: CASSLDGESRNEQFF. CDR3 nucleotides: TGCGCCAGCAGCTTGGACGGGGAGTCCCGCAATGAGCAGTTCTTC.

This chain links TRBV5-1 with TRBJ1-5; D is ambiguous. Per the germline V gene, CDR1 is SGHRS and CDR2 is YFSETQ. Trimming shortened V by 4 bases and J by 1 base, and 12 bases separated the two germline ends. This CDR3 comprises 15 residues. CDR3 sequence: CASSPSPGSNQPQHF. In nucleotides, the CDR3 is TGCGCCAGCAGCCCCTCTCCAGGCAGCAATCAGCCCCAGCATTTT.

CDR3 in amino acids: CASSYGPGGPGSEQYF. The DNA for the CDR3 is TGTGCCAGCAGTTACGGCCCGGGGGGGCCAGGGAGCGAGCAGTACTTC. The chain joins TRBV6-5 to TRBJ2-7, with 8 positions matching TRBD2. Germline V gene lookup returns CDR1 MNHEY and CDR2 SVGAGI. This CDR3 has 16 amino acids. V lost 2 bases and J lost 6; bases outside the gene matches: 12.

The chain combines TRBV18 with TRBJ2-2; D may be TRBD1 (5 bases). Germline V gene lookup returns CDR1 KGHSH and CDR2 LQKENI. V was shortened by 5 bases and J by 2 bases, with 21 bases between the two germline ends. CDR3 size: 18 residues. The CDR3 sequence: CASSLTATLLKNTGELFF. The DNA of the CDR3 is TGTGCCAGCTCATTGACAGCCACCCTCCTTAAAAACACCGGGGAGCTGTTTTTT.

The chain uses TRBV5-5 and TRBJ2-2, with 13 bases identical to TRBD2. The CDR3 consists of 18 residues. Germline V gives CDR1 SGHKS, CDR2 YYEKEE (reference sequence). With V trimmed by 6 bases and J by 0 bases, 8 bases remained unmatched. The DNA for the CDR3 is TGTGCCAGCATTGCCGGGACTAGCGGGGTGTCGAACACCGGGGAGCTGTTTTTT. Translation: CASIAGTSGVSNTGELFF.

V is TRBV28 and J is TRBJ2-2; D perhaps matches TRBD1 (6 bases). The CDR3 is made up of 14 amino acids. Trimming stripped 6 bases from V and 7 bases from J, with 15 bases between. In germline, CDR1 is MDHEN, CDR2 SYDVKM. The CDR3 loop is CASRRVTGNGELFF. The DNA for the CDR3 is TGTGCCAGCAGAAGGGTTACAGGGAACGGGGAGCTGTTTTTT.

The chain employs TRBV5-1 and TRBJ1-2, with 11 bases that match TRBD1. This CDR3 has 15 amino acids. From germline, CDR1 is SGHRS and CDR2 YFSETQ. The junction had 7 bases not matched to a gene; V was cut back by 2 bases and J by 7 bases. CDR3 DNA sequence: TGCGCCAGCAGCTTAACCGGGACAGGGGGTGCTGGCTACACCTTC. Its protein product is CASSLTGTGGAGYTF.

The V and J genes are TRBV24-1 and TRBJ1-1, with TRBD1 as a possible D gene (5 bases). The V gene lost 0 bases and the J gene lost 4 bases, with 14 bases spanning the gap. From germline, CDR1 is KGHDR and CDR2 SFDVKD. The CDR3 has 16 amino acids. The CDR3, as DNA: TGTGCCACCAGTGATTTGAGGGACCTGGGACCCACTGAAGCTTTCTTT. Translating it yields CATSDLRDLGPTEAFF.

The chain employs TRBV3-1 (or the pseudogene TRBV3-2) and TRBJ1-2; D not resolved. Germline-derived CDR1 and CDR2 are LGHDT and YNNKEL (reference sequence). Deletions cut 2 bases from V and 5 bases from J, with 6 bases between. The CDR3 loop spans 12 amino acids. The CDR3 coding sequence is TGTGCCAGCAGCCAAAACACATATGGCTACACCTTC. This translates into CASSQNTYGYTF.

This chain connects TRBV25-1 to TRBJ2-1; D might be TRBD2 (6 bases). The CDR3 consists of 16 residues. V lost 2 bases and J 0 bases, leaving 11 bases between the germline ends. The germline V gene has CDR1 MGHDK and CDR2 SYGVNS. CDR3 sequence reads: CASSEAGRSSYNEQFF. The CDR3 DNA is TGTGCCAGCAGTGAAGCGGGACGAAGCTCCTACAATGAGCAGTTCTTC. The full variable domain, in which reference TRBV25-1 and TRBJ2-1 provide the parts outside the CDR3, is EADIYQTPRYLVIGTGKKITLECSQTMGHDKMYWYQQDPGMELHLIHYSYGVNSTEKGDLSSESTVSRIRTEHFPLTLESARPSHTSQYLCASSEAGRSSYNEQFFGPGTRLTVL.

This clone is a singleton in its sample. The chain has TRBV27 and TRBJ2-3, with D possibly matching TRBD2 (6 bases). CDR1 is MNHEY, CDR2 SMNVEV, per germline (reference sequence). The CDR3 covers 13 residues. V was pared by 8 bases and J by 5 bases, with 14 bases between. The CDR3 nucleotides read TGTGCCAGCGCGCCGAGGGAGGTAGATACGCAGTATTTT. It specifies CASAPREVDTQYF.

The V gene is TRBV28, the J gene TRBJ2-2; 8 nucleotides line up with TRBD2. V was pared by 3 bases and J by 1 base, with 4 bases of the junction left unmatched. The CDR3 extends over 16 amino acids. Germline V lookup: CDR1 MDHEN, CDR2 SYDVKM. The DNA for the CDR3 is TGTGCCAGCAGTTTCCCAAGCGGGGGGAACACCGGGGAGCTGTTTTTT. Translation gives CASSFPSGGNTGELFF.

In this sample, this clone turned up once. This chain links TRBV23-1 with TRBJ2-1; D could derive from TRBD1 or TRBD2 (5 bases each). TRBV23-1 is identified as an open reading frame with a role that is uncertain. V lost 0 bases and J lost 8, with 11 bases in between. The CDR3 has 14 residues. The CDR3 is CASSQSVGVDEQFF. The CDR3 coding sequence is TGCGCCAGCAGTCAATCTGTGGGGGTCGATGAGCAGTTCTTC.

The chain joins TRBV6-6 to TRBJ1-2; 8 bases are a match to TRBD1. Germline V gene lookup returns CDR1 MNHNY and CDR2 SVGAGI (reference sequence). Losses at the gene ends were 4 bases for V and 5 bases for J; bases not matched to a gene: 6. The CDR3 is 14 residues long. CDR3 DNA sequence: TGTGCCAGCAGTTTGGGACAGGCGAGATATGGCTACACCTTC. Translating it yields CASSLGQARYGYTF.

The chain couples TRBV6-5 to TRBJ1-4; weak D call: TRBD1 (5 bases). The germline CDR1 and CDR2 sequences are MNHEY and SVGAGI. This CDR3 spans 16 amino acids. Trimming removed 0 bases from V and 3 bases from J, with 11 bases in between. In DNA, the CDR3 is TGTGCCAGCAGTTACTCGCGGGGCAGATCTAATGAAAAACTGTTTTTT. This gives the protein CASSYSRGRSNEKLFF.